This T cell receptor (beta chain) was identified during a study of lymphopenia after photon versus proton radiotherapy. This clone was seen only a few times. Sequencing used immunoSEQ multiplex PCR; TCRdb keeps in-frame clones, though not all of them. The sample includes 25,000 to 30,000 clones, about 87% of them seen just once. Germline CDR1 MDHEN, CDR2 SYDVKM. Trimming took 6 bases from V and 12 from J; bases not matched to a gene: 11. The CDR3 runs 12 residues. Sequencing was performed on peripheral blood, taken from a patient treated with proton-based radiotherapy. The chain is built from TRBV28 and TRBJ2-7; TRBD1 aligns across 7 bases. This TCR was sampled from a woman aged 60-70 years with cholangiocarcinoma. Some clones in this sample may be carry-over from other donors' samples. DNA for the CDR3: TGTGCCAGCAGCCCCTACAGGGGCGGGTCGTACTTC. Translated: CASSPYRGGSYF.